This T cell receptor (beta chain) was recorded in a study of sequential checkpoint blockade in melanoma. Study at large: Randomization was 1:1 between first-line nivolumab→ipilimumab and ipilimumab→nivolumab. Each arm's sequence ended with maintenance nivolumab.

Treatment described: randomized to nivolumab then ipilimumab (arm A) or the reverse (arm B). None of the patients previously received DNA-damaging chemotherapy. PBMC sorting kept live CD3+CD8+ cells without CD19 or CD56. This CDR3 comprises 15 residues. V was clipped by 3 bases and J by 6 bases; unmatched bases: 7. CDR1 is MNHEY, CDR2 SMNVEV, per germline (reference sequence). Measured with immunoSEQ multiplex PCR; TCRdb has only the in-frame clones, and not every one. The data contain about 5,700 clones, nearly 90% of them seen just once; the ten biggest clones take up 7% to 9%. J is TRBJ2-1 and V is TRBV27, with 8 bases matching TRBD2. The clonotype comes from a human donor with melanoma. The sequences come from CD8+ T cells sorted from blood (inferred from file names), collected from a patient given nivolumab and ipilimumab in sequence. Here the CDR3 DNA reads TGTGCCAGCAGTTTTTTAAGCGGGAGTGGCAATGAGCAGTTCTTC. The encoded protein is CASSFLSGSGNEQFF.